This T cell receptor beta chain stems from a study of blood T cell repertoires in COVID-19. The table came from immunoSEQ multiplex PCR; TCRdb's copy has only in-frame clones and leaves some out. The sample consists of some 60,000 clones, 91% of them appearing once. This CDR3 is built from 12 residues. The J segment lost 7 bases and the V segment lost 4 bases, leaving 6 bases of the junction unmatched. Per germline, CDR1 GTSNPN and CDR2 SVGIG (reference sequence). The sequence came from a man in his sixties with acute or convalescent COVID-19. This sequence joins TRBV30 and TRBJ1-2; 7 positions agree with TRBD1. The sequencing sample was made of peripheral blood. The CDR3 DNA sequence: TGTGCCTGGATGAGGGGGCTTGCTGGCTACACCTTC. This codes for CAWMRGLAGYTF.